This T cell receptor (beta chain) emerged from a study of blood T cell repertoires in COVID-19. Study details: In each case, the material was cDNA or gDNA derived from T cells, B-cell-depleted T cells, or PBMCs.

The CDR3 loop spans 12 amino acids. CDR1 is SGHNT, CDR2 YYREEE, per germline (reference sequence). Trimming left V 2 bases short and J 5 bases short, with 7 bases between. In the original analysis: Reference gene primer amplification in the assay estimated nucleated cell counts. Only in-frame clones appear in the TCRdb table, and some are missing; sequencing was by immunoSEQ multiplex PCR. V, J and clone size are taken as reported in that table, and D and trimming were inferred from the DNA itself. Counted here are 90,000 to 120,000 clones, around four fifths occurring once; the ten biggest clones make up under 30%.

V usage is TRBV5-4 and J usage is TRBJ1-1; D gene uncertain. What was sequenced was peripheral blood. The receptor comes from a man in his sixties with acute or convalescent COVID-19. The CDR3 spells CASSFGETEAFF. DNA of the CDR3: TGTGCCAGCAGCTTTGGGGAGACTGAAGCTTTCTTT.